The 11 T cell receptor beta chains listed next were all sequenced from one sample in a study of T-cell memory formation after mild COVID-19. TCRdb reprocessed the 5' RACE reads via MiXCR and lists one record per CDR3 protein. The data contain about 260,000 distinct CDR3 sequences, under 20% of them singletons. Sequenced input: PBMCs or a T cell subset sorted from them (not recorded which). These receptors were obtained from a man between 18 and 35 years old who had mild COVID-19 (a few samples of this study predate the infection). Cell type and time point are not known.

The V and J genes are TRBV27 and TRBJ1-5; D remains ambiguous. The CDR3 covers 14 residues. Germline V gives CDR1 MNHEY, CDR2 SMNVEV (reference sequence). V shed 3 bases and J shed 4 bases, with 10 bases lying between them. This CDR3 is CASSLNTPNQPQHF. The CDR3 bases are TGTGCCAGCAGTTTGAATACACCGAATCAGCCCCAGCATTTT.

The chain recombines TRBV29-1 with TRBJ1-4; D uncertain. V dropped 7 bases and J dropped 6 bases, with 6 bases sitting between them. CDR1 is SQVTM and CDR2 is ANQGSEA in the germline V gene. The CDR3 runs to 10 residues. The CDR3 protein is CSAFDEKLFF. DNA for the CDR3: TGCAGCGCGTTTGATGAAAAACTGTTTTTT.

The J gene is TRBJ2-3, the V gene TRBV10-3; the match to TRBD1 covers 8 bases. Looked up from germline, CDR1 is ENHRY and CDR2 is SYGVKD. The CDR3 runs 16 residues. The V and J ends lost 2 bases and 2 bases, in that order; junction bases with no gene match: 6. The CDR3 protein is CAISEGQGENTDTQYF. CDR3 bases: TGTGCCATCAGTGAGGGACAGGGAGAGAACACAGATACGCAGTATTTT.

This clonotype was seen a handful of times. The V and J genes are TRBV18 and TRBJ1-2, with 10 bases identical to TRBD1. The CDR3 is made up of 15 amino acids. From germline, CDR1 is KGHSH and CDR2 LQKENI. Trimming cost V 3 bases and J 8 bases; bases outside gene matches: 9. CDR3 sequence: CASSPNLGQGIGYTF. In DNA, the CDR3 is TGTGCCAGCTCACCGAACCTGGGACAGGGGATCGGCTACACCTTC.

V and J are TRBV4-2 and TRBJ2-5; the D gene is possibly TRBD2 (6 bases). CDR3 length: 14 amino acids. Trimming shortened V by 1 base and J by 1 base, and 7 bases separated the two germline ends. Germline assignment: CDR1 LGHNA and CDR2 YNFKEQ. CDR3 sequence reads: CASSQGDSQETQYF. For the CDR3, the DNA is TGTGCCAGCAGCCAAGGGGACTCCCAAGAGACCCAGTACTTC.

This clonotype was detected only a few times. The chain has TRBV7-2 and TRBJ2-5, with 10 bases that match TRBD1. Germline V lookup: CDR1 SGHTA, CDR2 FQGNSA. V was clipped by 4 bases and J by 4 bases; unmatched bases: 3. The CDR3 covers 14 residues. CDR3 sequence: CASSSGQGTETQYF. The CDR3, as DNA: TGTGCCAGCAGCTCGGGACAGGGGACAGAGACCCAGTACTTC.

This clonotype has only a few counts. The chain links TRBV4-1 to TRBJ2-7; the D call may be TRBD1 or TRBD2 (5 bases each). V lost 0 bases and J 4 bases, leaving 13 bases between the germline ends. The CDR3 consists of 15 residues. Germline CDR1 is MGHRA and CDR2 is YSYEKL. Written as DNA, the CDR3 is TGCGCCAGCAGCCAAGATGGTTCGAGGGGATACGAGCAGTACGTC. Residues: CASSQDGSRGYEQYV.

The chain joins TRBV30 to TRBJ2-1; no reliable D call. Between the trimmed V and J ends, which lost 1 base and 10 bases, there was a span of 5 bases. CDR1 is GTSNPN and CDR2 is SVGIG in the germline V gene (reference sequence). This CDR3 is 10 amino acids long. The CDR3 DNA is TGTGCCTGGAGTGCTTCCGAGCAGTTCTTC. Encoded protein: CAWSASEQFF.

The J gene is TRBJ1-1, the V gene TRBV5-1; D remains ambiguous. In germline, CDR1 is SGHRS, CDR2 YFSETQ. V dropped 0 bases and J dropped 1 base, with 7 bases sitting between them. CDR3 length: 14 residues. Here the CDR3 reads CASSLGVANTEAFF. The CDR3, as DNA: TGCGCCAGCAGCTTGGGGGTTGCGAACACTGAAGCTTTCTTT.

CDR3 loop: CASSYREVYGYTF. CDR3 bases: TGTGCCAGCAGCTACCGGGAAGTCTATGGCTACACCTTC. V usage is TRBV7-9 and J usage is TRBJ1-2; D unresolved. Between the trimmed V and J ends, which lost 4 bases and 4 bases, there was a span of 10 bases. Germline V gene sequence: CDR1 SEHNR, CDR2 FQNEAQ (reference sequence). The CDR3 totals 13 residues.

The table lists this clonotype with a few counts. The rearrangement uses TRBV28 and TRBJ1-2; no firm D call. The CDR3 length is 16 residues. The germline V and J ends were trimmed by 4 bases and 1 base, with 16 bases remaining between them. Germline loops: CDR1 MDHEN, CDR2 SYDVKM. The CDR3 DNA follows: TGTGCCAGCAGTTCTCCCAGGACTTCAGTTAACTATGGCTACACCTTC. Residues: CASSSPRTSVNYGYTF.